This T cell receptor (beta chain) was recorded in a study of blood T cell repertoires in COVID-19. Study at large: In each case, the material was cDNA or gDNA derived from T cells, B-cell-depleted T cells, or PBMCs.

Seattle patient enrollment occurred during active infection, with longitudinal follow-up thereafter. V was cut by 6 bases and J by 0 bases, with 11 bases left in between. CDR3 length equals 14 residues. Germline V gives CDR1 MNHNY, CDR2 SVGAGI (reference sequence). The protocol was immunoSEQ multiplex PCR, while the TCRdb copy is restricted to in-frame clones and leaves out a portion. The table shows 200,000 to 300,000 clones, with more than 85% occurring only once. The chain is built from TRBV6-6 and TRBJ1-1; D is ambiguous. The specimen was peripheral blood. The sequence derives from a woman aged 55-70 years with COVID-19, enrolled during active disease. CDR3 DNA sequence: TGTGCCAGCAGAAAAACAGACCTGAACACTGAAGCTTTCTTT. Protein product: CASRKTDLNTEAFF.